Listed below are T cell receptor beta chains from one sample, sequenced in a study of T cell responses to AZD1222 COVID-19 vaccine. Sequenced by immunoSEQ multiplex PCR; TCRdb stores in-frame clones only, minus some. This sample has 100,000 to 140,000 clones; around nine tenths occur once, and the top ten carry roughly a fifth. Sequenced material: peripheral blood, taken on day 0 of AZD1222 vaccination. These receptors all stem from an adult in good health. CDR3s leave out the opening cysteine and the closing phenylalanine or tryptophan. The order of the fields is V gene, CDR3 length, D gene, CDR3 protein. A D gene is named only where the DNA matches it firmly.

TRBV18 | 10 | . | ASSARGSPLH
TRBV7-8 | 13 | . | ASSLATGIGYEQY
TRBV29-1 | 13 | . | SVEDRGRAYNEQF
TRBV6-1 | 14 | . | ASSVFQSNRGEKLF
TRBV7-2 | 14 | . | ASSQSFERSWEKLF
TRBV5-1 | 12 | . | ASRGQPAGNTIY
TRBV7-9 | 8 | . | ASSPLEQY
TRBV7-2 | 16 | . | ASSLEDRTPRGADTQY
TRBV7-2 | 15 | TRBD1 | ASSQSGGNLRTGELF
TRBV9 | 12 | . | ASSVEGRAYEQY
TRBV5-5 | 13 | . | ASSLGVRVQQPQH
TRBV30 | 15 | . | AWRGYLGGTTNYGYT
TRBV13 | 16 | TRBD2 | ASSLGELAGVYQETQY
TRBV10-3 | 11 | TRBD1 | ANRQGAGYGYT
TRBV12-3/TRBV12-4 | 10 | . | ASSPDRSEQY
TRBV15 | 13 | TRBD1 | ATREGGFRKETQY
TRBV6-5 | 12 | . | ASRGPGIGNEQY
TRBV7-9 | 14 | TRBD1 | ASSLRDGTGSYEQY
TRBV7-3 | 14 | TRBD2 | ASSYLTSGTPHEQF
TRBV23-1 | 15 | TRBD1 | ASSLPGQGFTNTEAF
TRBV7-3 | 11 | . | ASSSYPGYGYT
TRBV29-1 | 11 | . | SGNPPNTDTQY
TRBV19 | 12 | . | ASKSGTSNQPQH
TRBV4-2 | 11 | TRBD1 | ASSQGQGYGYT
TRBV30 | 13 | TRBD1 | AWTGTGGRDYGYT
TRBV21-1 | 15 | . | ASSKAQGRAGLYEQY
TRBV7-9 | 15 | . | ASSFRTGISMNTEAF
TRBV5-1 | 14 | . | ASSLGRRANTGELF
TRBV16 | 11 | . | ASSQFVSYGYT
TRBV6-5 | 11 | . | ASSKTGGSPLH
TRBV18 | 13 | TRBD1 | ASSPPGTGIQPQH
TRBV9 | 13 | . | ASSVGPEGGQPQH
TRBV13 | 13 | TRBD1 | ASSLTGTGLYEQF
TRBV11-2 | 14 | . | ASSFSGGLPQETQY
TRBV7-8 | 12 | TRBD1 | ASSWIWDSHGYT
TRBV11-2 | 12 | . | ASSPPGLGDEQY
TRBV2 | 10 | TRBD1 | ASSTGPTEAF
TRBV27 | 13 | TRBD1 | ASSRPGTGHTEAF
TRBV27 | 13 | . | ASSPQINSNQPQH
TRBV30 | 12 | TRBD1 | AWEGQGTSYEQY
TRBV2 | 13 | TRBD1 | ASSPRGTGGYEQY
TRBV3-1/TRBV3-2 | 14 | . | ASSQVEGMGDNEQF
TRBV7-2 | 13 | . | ASSLGAGVTYEQY
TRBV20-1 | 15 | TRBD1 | SASGTGTDFSNQPQH
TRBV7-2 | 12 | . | ASSPGQYRDEAF
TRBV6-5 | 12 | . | ASSYGKGFTEAF
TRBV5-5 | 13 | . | ASSLEGGEPDTQY
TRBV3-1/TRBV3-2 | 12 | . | ASTLNPKDSPLH
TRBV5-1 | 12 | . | ASSLDTGRQTQY
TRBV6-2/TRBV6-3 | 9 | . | ASSTYYEQY
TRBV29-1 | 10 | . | SVLQGAYEQY
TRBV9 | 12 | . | ASSVDDSRRGAF
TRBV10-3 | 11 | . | AIMGDGTDTQY
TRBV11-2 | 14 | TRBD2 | ASSFSGGDLRETQY
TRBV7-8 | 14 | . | ASSLATGTTASPLH
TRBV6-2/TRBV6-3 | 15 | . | ASSYSILGRTSYEQF
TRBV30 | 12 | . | AWTASSNSETQY
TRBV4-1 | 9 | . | ARTTYEGQY
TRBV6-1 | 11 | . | ASSEQAQETQY